A selection of T cell receptor beta chains follows, all from one sample in a study of shared clonotypes between healthy human individuals. Generated by immunoSEQ multiplex PCR, the TCRdb table keeps only in-frame clones and is missing some. The data contain roughly 490,000 clones, around 80% of them singletons. The material sequenced was PBMCs. These receptor sequences come from a woman in her thirties or forties in good health. Some clones in this sample may be carry-over from other donors' samples. The CDR3 runs from the conserved cysteine through the conserved F or W. The order of the fields is J gene, D gene, V gene, clone size, CDR3 DNA, CDR3 protein. The D gene is left open where the match is weak. Clone size is given for some rows only: seen once, a few or many times, or a class if the clone is expanded.

TRBJ1-3	TRBD1	TRBV7-6	once	TGTGCCAGCAGCTACACGACAGGGCCATCTGGAAACACCATATATTTT	CASSYTTGPSGNTIYF
TRBJ2-7	NA	TRBV21-1	NA	TGTGCCAGCTATAAGATAAGAGGATTCTACGAGCAGTACTTC	CASYKIRGFYEQYF
TRBJ2-7	TRBD2	TRBV6-4	NA	TGTGCCAGCAGCCTCGAACTAGCGGGAGGCTACGAGCAGTACTTC	CASSLELAGGYEQYF
TRBJ2-7	TRBD1	TRBV28	NA	TGTGCCAGCAGTTTAGGGACAGGGTACGAGCAGTACTTC	CASSLGTGYEQYF
TRBJ2-7	NA	TRBV7-8	NA	TGTGCCAGCAGCTTTTCAGGGGCCTCCTACGAGCAGTACTTC	CASSFSGASYEQYF
TRBJ2-7	NA	TRBV28	NA	TGTGCCAGCAGTTTCGGCAGGGACTACGAGCAGTACTTC	CASSFGRDYEQYF
TRBJ1-2	TRBD1	TRBV7-6	NA	TGTGCCAGCAGCTCCCCTGACAGGGGAATCTATGGCTACACCTTC	CASSSPDRGIYGYTF
TRBJ2-7	TRBD1	TRBV7-8	NA	TGTGCCAGCAGCACCCGGACAGGGGGAACTTACGAGCAGTACTTC	CASSTRTGGTYEQYF
TRBJ2-7	NA	TRBV25-1	NA	TGTGCCAGCAGTGAATGGACCTACGAGCAGTACTTC	CASSEWTYEQYF
TRBJ2-7	NA	TRBV13	many	TGTGCCAGCAGCTCCCCCGGGACACGGGTCTCCTACGAGCAGTACTTC	CASSSPGTRVSYEQYF
TRBJ2-1	TRBD2	TRBV7-3	NA	TGTGCCAGCAGCTCGATAGCGGGAGAAGGGTCCTACAATGAGCAGTTCTTC	CASSSIAGEGSYNEQFF
TRBJ1-5	NA	TRBV2	few	TGTGCCAGCCGCGTCAGGGCGGGTCAGCCCCAGCATTTT	CASRVRAGQPQHF
TRBJ2-7	TRBD1	TRBV28	NA	TGTGCCAGCAGTTTATTATGGCAGGGGGTGGTCGAGCAGTACTTC	CASSLLWQGVVEQYF
TRBJ2-5	TRBD1	TRBV6-1	NA	TGTGCCAGCACTCCCGGGGACAGGGTAGTGCAGTACTTC	CASTPGDRVVQYF
TRBJ2-7	NA	TRBV6-1	NA	TGTGTCAGCAGTGAAGCCAGCGGACTCCACGAGCAGTACTTC	CVSSEASGLHEQYF
TRBJ2-5	TRBD1	TRBV5-1	NA	TGCGCCAGCAGCGAGCACCAAAACAGGGGGCTTAGGCAAGAGACCCAGTACTTC	CASSEHQNRGLRQETQYF
TRBJ2-1	NA	TRBV5-1	NA	TGCGCCAGCAGCTTGTCCCCCTCTAGGGTGTTATATAACAATGAGCAGTTCTTC	CASSLSPSRVLYNNEQFF
TRBJ2-7	NA	TRBV28	once	TGTGCCAGCAGAAAAGGCACTCCCTACGAGCAGTACTTC	CASRKGTPYEQYF
TRBJ2-7	TRBD2	TRBV7-9	once	TGTGCCAGCAGCCCTAGGGGGCGGGAGGGGGTGAACGAGCAGTACTTC	CASSPRGREGVNEQYF
TRBJ2-7	NA	TRBV5-1	NA	TGCGCCAGCAGCTTTAACAGCCCCGCCGACGAGCAGTACTTC	CASSFNSPADEQYF
TRBJ1-2	NA	TRBV10-1	NA	TGCGCCAGCAGTGAGTCCGGTGTCGGCTACACCTTC	CASSESGVGYTF
TRBJ1-1	NA	TRBV27	NA	TGTGCCAGCAGTCTTCAGATCAACACTGAAGCTTTCTTT	CASSLQINTEAFF
TRBJ2-7	NA	TRBV5-1	few	TGCGCCAGCAGCTCCGGAGCGTTCAGCTCCTACGAGCAGTACTTC	CASSSGAFSSYEQYF
TRBJ2-5	TRBD1	TRBV5-1	once	TGCGCCAGCAGCTTGCCGACAGGGGGCGGTTCAGAGACCCAGTACTTC	CASSLPTGGGSETQYF
TRBJ2-1	TRBD2	TRBV7-3	NA	TGTGCCAGCAGCTCAGCGGGAGGCTCCTACAATGAGCAGTTCTTC	CASSSAGGSYNEQFF
TRBJ2-7	NA	TRBV5-5	NA	TGTGCCAGCAGCCCAGACACAACCTACGAGCAGTACTTC	CASSPDTTYEQYF
TRBJ2-5	NA	TRBV25-1	NA	TGTGCCAGCAGTGAAGTAGGGGGGAGACAGACCCAGTACTTC	CASSEVGGRQTQYF
TRBJ2-7	NA	TRBV5-1	NA	TGCGCCAGCAGCTTGGTTGAGGATTCCTACGAGCAGTACTTC	CASSLVEDSYEQYF
TRBJ2-2	TRBD2	TRBV10-2	NA	TGCGCCAGCAGTGTTGGAGCGGGGATAGACACCGGGGAGCTGTTTTTT	CASSVGAGIDTGELFF
TRBJ1-5	NA	TRBV5-1	NA	TGCGCCAGCAGGCCCGACCCGGCGGGCAATCAGCCCCAGCATTTT	CASRPDPAGNQPQHF
TRBJ2-2	NA	TRBV7-2	NA	TGTGCCAGCAGCTTAGACAGAAGCACCGGGGAGCCGTTTTTT	CASSLDRSTGEPFF
TRBJ1-5	NA	TRBV11-2	few	TGTGCCAGCAGCTTATATAGCAATCAGCCCCAGCATTTT	CASSLYSNQPQHF
TRBJ2-7	NA	TRBV27	NA	TGTGCCAGCAGTTCCCCGTCGGGGGACCGTACGAGGCAGTACTTC	CASSSPSGDRTRQYF
TRBJ1-3	TRBD1	TRBV19	NA	TGTGCCAGTAGTCCTATGATCGGGACAGGAGGAAACACCATATATTTT	CASSPMIGTGGNTIYF
TRBJ2-1	NA	TRBV7-2	NA	TGTGCCAGCAGCTTAGCGCCCGGTTACAATGAGCAGTTCTTC	CASSLAPGYNEQFF
TRBJ2-7	TRBD2	TRBV9	NA	TGTGCCAGCAGCGCCCGGGGGGACGGCTCCTACGAGCAGTACTTC	CASSARGDGSYEQYF
TRBJ1-3	NA	TRBV6-1	few	TGTGCCAGCAGTGCCAACAGGAACTCTGGAAACACCATATATTTT	CASSANRNSGNTIYF
TRBJ1-1	NA	TRBV18	NA	TGTGCCAGCTCACCACGGGGTGACACTGAAGCTTTCTTT	CASSPRGDTEAFF
TRBJ2-3	NA	TRBV7-6	NA	TGTGCCAGCAGCGGGGGCCCGGGACTACCAGCCACAGATACGCAGTATTTT	CASSGGPGLPATDTQYF
TRBJ1-1	TRBD1	TRBV9	NA	TGTGCCAGCAGCCTCGCAGGGGGTGGCACTGAAGCTTTCTTT	CASSLAGGGTEAFF
TRBJ2-1	NA	TRBV2	once	TGTGCCAGCAACCCTAAGGTCTCCTACAATGAGCAGTTCTTC	CASNPKVSYNEQFF
TRBJ2-7	TRBD1	TRBV6-1	NA	TGTGCCAGCAGTGTGACCATCCTAGGGACAGCTTACTACGAGCAGTACTTC	CASSVTILGTAYYEQYF
TRBJ1-1	NA	TRBV28	NA	TGTGCCAGCAGTTTGCAGGGATACACTGAAGCTTTCTTT	CASSLQGYTEAFF
TRBJ1-4	NA	TRBV6-1	NA	TGTGCCAGCAGTCCCCGGGGGACTAATGAAAAACTGTTTTTT	CASSPRGTNEKLFF
TRBJ1-1	NA	TRBV5-5	few	TGTGCCAGCAGCGTACTGACAGGTCGGATGGCTGAAGCTTTCTTT	CASSVLTGRMAEAFF
TRBJ2-2	NA	TRBV15	NA	TGTGCCACCAGCCTAGACCCTTACACCGGGGAGCTGTTTTTT	CATSLDPYTGELFF
TRBJ2-7	TRBD2	TRBV7-8	once	TGTGCCAGCAGCTTCGGGACTAGCGGCTCCTACGAGCAGTACTTC	CASSFGTSGSYEQYF
TRBJ2-1	TRBD2	TRBV5-6	NA	TGTGCCAGCAGCTTGGCCGGCGGGAGCGAGTATAGAAATGAGCAGTTCTTC	CASSLAGGSEYRNEQFF
TRBJ2-7	TRBD1	TRBV5-1	NA	TGCGCCAGCAGTGTTGAGGACAGGGGTATCGACGAGCAGTACTTC	CASSVEDRGIDEQYF
TRBJ2-7	NA	TRBV10-2	once	TGCGCCAGCCTGGACAGCGTCCCTTCCTACGAGCAGTACTTC	CASLDSVPSYEQYF
TRBJ1-3	TRBD1	TRBV7-9	NA	TGTGCCAGCAGCTCCGGGACAGGGACACTTAGCTCTGGAAACACCATATATTTT	CASSSGTGTLSSGNTIYF
TRBJ1-5	NA	TRBV18	NA	TGTGCCAGCTCACCCGGGGGGTTCAATCAGCCCCAGCATTTT	CASSPGGFNQPQHF